These 18 T cell receptor beta chains were sequenced from one sample in a study of blood T cell repertoires in COVID-19. The table came from immunoSEQ multiplex PCR; TCRdb's copy has only in-frame clones and leaves some out. The data contain 200,000 or so clones, roughly 90% of them singletons. The specimen was PBMCs or T cells enriched from blood (not recorded which). All receptors come from a woman in her 30s who had recovered from COVID-19.

This sequence joins TRBV5-4 and TRBJ1-2; no clear D gene. This CDR3 comprises 16 residues. Between the trimmed V and J ends, which lost 0 bases and 2 bases, there was a span of 14 bases. Germline assignment: CDR1 SGHNT and CDR2 YYREEE (reference sequence). CDR3 nucleotides: TGTGCCAGCAGCTTGGCCGATACAGTTTTCAACTATGGCTACACCTTC. It encodes CASSLADTVFNYGYTF. Based on the CDR3 plus reference TRBV5-4 and TRBJ1-2, the full variable domain is ETGVTQSPTHLIKTRGQQVTLRCSSQSGHNTVSWYQQALGQGPQFIFQYYREEENGRGNFPPRFSGLQFPNYSSELNVNALELDDSALYLCASSLADTVFNYGYTFGSGTRLTVV.

This chain joins TRBV7-2 and TRBJ2-1; TRBD2 agrees at 8 bases. The CDR3 is 18 residues long. The germline CDR1 and CDR2 sequences are SGHTA and FQGNSA. V lost 6 bases, J lost 2 bases, and 15 bases stayed unmatched. The CDR3 DNA reads as TGTGCCAGCAGGGAAAGTGGGCAGCGGCGGGGGGCCTACAATGAGCAGTTCTTC. As protein: CASRESGQRRGAYNEQFF.

The rearrangement links TRBV6-5 to TRBJ1-1; 9 nucleotides match TRBD1. Germline CDR1 reads MNHEY; CDR2 reads SVGAGI. V lost 6 bases to trimming and J lost 5 bases; unmatched junction nucleotides: 10. The CDR3 consists of 15 residues. This CDR3 is CASSLDRGKRTEAFF. The CDR3 coding sequence is TGTGCCAGCAGCCTCGACAGGGGGAAGAGAACTGAAGCTTTCTTT.

The chain links TRBV20-1 to TRBJ2-7; unclear D gene. CDR3 length: 11 residues. Germline V CDR1 and CDR2: DFQATT, SNEGSKA (reference sequence). Trimming stripped 4 bases from V and 4 bases from J, with 8 bases between. Here the CDR3 DNA reads TGCAGTGCTACACTTCTTTACGAGCAGTACTTC. It translates to CSATLLYEQYF.

This clone was found many times. The V and J genes are TRBV14 and TRBJ2-1, with 8 nucleotides matching TRBD1. CDR1 and CDR2 (germline): SGHDN, FVKESK. The CDR3 extends over 12 amino acids. The junction had 11 bases not matched to a gene; V was cut back by 7 bases and J by 15 bases. The CDR3 bases are TGTGCCAGCACCACACAGGGGGTAGTTTGGTTCTTC. Translating it yields CASTTQGVVWFF.

CDR3 sequence reads: CASSSGHQADEQFF. The CDR3 coding sequence is TGTGCCAGCAGCTCTGGACATCAGGCGGATGAGCAGTTCTTC. The chain is built from TRBV7-9 and TRBJ2-1, with D perhaps TRBD1 (5 bases). This CDR3 spans 14 amino acids. The germline gives CDR1 SEHNR, CDR2 FQNEAQ (reference sequence). V was cut by 4 bases and J by 8 bases, with 15 bases left in between.

The CDR3 bases are TGTGCCATCAGTGAACTCGGTAGCTCTGGAAACACCATATATTTT. Amino acids: CAISELGSSGNTIYF. The chain links TRBV10-3 to TRBJ1-3; the D is unclear. The germline gives CDR1 ENHRY, CDR2 SYGVKD. Between the trimmed V and J ends, which lost 3 bases and 0 bases, there was a span of 9 bases. The CDR3 extends over 15 amino acids.

CDR3 in amino acids: CASSSGTVDYEQYF. The DNA for the CDR3 is TGTGCCAGCAGCTCCGGGACAGTAGACTACGAGCAGTACTTC. This sequence joins TRBV5-6 and TRBJ2-7; 7 bases map to TRBD1. The V and J ends lost 3 bases and 3 bases, in that order; junction bases with no gene match: 6. CDR1 is SGHDT and CDR2 is YYEEEE in the germline V gene. This CDR3 has 14 amino acids.

The rearrangement links TRBV27 to TRBJ1-4; D unclear. Trimming cost V 5 bases and J 0 bases, with 10 bases left between them. This CDR3 region has 15 residues. CDR1 and CDR2 from the germline V gene are MNHEY and SMNVEV (reference sequence). Written as DNA, the CDR3 is TGTGCCAGCAGTCCCACATCCGCAACTAATGAAAAACTGTTTTTT. Translated, it gives CASSPTSATNEKLFF. Based on the CDR3 plus reference TRBV27 and TRBJ1-4, the full variable domain is EAQVTQNPRYLITVTGKKLTVTCSQNMNHEYMSWYRQDPGLGLRQIYYSMNVEVTDKGDVPEGYKVSRKEKRNFPLILESPSPNQTSLYFCASSPTSATNEKLFFGSGTQLSVL.

This chain uses TRBV9 with TRBJ1-1; tentatively, D is TRBD1 (5 bases). This CDR3 region has 14 residues. Germline loops: CDR1 SGDLS, CDR2 YYNGEE. V gave up 3 bases and J gave up 4 bases, with 13 bases separating them. The CDR3 loop reads CASSALTDFTEAFF. For the CDR3, the DNA is TGTGCCAGCAGCGCCCTGACAGATTTCACTGAAGCTTTCTTT.

This clone was found once. This chain uses TRBV6-2 or TRBV6-3 with TRBJ2-7; 9 bases are shared with TRBD1. Unmatched junction bases numbered 8, after V lost 2 bases and J lost 6 bases. Germline CDR1 and CDR2: MNHEY and SVGEGT. This CDR3 has 15 amino acids. The CDR3 nucleotides read TGTGCCAGCAGTTACCCAACGAGACAGGGGGGCGAGCAGTACTTC. As protein: CASSYPTRQGGEQYF.

This chain links TRBV11-3 with TRBJ2-1; tentative D call: TRBD1 (5 bases). From germline, CDR1 is SGHNT and CDR2 YENEEA. The CDR3 has 14 residues. V lost 2 bases, J lost 6 bases, and 11 bases lay in between. The CDR3 is CASSLSGRANEQFF. The CDR3 region has the DNA TGTGCCAGCAGCTTATCGGGCAGGGCCAATGAGCAGTTCTTC.

This clone has only one observation. Other DNA sequences in this specimen translate into the identical CDR3. The chain carries TRBV15 and TRBJ1-4, with D perhaps TRBD1 (6 bases). V was shortened by 0 bases and J by 3 bases, with 8 bases between the two germline ends. From germline, CDR1 is LNHNV and CDR2 YYDKDF (reference sequence). CDR3 length equals 15 residues. Here the CDR3 reads CATSRDRGSNEKLFF. CDR3 bases: TGTGCCACCAGCAGAGACAGGGGATCTAATGAAAAACTGTTTTTT.

The chain combines TRBV21-1 with TRBJ1-2; the D segment call TRBD1 is taken from the table without a DNA check. TRBV21-1 is a pseudogene. This CDR3 comprises 12 residues. The CDR3 nucleotides read TGTGCCAGCAGCAACACAGGGGGGGGCTACACCTTC. Translation: CASSNTGGGYTF.

The chain couples TRBV6-2 or TRBV6-3 to TRBJ2-5, with 9 bases matching TRBD1. Per germline, CDR1 MNHEY and CDR2 SVGEGT. CDR3 length equals 16 residues. Germline trimming cut 0 bases from V and 4 bases from J; bases unmatched to any gene: 6. The CDR3 sequence: CASSYSPLTGGETQYF. DNA for the CDR3: TGTGCCAGCAGTTACTCGCCCCTGACAGGGGGAGAGACCCAGTACTTC.

J is TRBJ1-4 and V is TRBV25-1; D is unclear. The CDR3 is made up of 14 amino acids. The germline V and J ends were trimmed by 2 bases and 5 bases, with 9 bases remaining between them. The V gene's germline CDR1 is MGHDK and CDR2 SYGVNS. The CDR3 sequence: CASSEPLGNEKLFF. The CDR3 nucleotides read TGTGCCAGCAGTGAACCTCTCGGGAATGAAAAACTGTTTTTT. Filled out from reference TRBV25-1 and TRBJ1-4, the complete variable domain reads EADIYQTPRYLVIGTGKKITLECSQTMGHDKMYWYQQDPGMELHLIHYSYGVNSTEKGDLSSESTVSRIRTEHFPLTLESARPSHTSQYLCASSEPLGNEKLFFGSGTQLSVL.

The rearrangement links TRBV19 to TRBJ2-1; 14 nucleotides match TRBD2. The germline V gene encodes CDR1 LNHDA and CDR2 SQIVND (reference sequence). The CDR3 contains 16 residues. With V trimmed by 3 bases and J by 6 bases, 4 bases remained unmatched. The CDR3 here is CASSISGTSGSNEQFF. Written as DNA, the CDR3 is TGTGCCAGTAGTATCTCCGGGACTAGCGGGAGCAATGAGCAGTTCTTC.

V usage is TRBV7-9 and J usage is TRBJ2-1; TRBD1 matches at 7 bases. This CDR3 comprises 13 residues. The V and J ends lost 5 bases and 6 bases, in that order; junction bases with no gene match: 4. CDR1 and CDR2 (germline): SEHNR, FQNEAQ (reference sequence). The DNA for the CDR3 is TGTGCCAGCAGCCCGACAGGGACCAATGAGCAGTTCTTC. Translating it yields CASSPTGTNEQFF.